Below, one T cell receptor (beta chain) is given with its context. Method: immunoSEQ multiplex PCR; TCRdb's copy keeps in-frame clones and lacks some. The data show more than 200,000 clones, about 93% seen once. These data are taken from a study of blood T cell repertoires in COVID-19. V lost 5 bases to trimming and J lost 0 bases, with 13 bases between them. This CDR3 is 16 amino acids long. Germline assignment: CDR1 LNHDA and CDR2 SQIVND (reference sequence). Cohorts were assigned according to the clinical history that participants reported. For recovered donors of Cohort 3, there were two negative PCRs, clearance, or symptom resolution.

The TCR originated in a woman aged 18-29 years who had recovered from COVID-19. Sequencing was carried out using PBMCs or T cells enriched from blood (not recorded which). This chain uses TRBV19 with TRBJ1-4; D is unresolved. In nucleotides, the CDR3 is TGTGCCAGTAGTGGGAGCAGTTCGACAACTAATGAAAAACTGTTTTTT. Protein: CASSGSSSTTNEKLFF.